Below, 5 T cell receptor beta chains from the same sample are listed, as sequenced in a study of T cell changes during pregnancy in multiple sclerosis. The table came from immunoSEQ multiplex PCR; TCRdb's copy has only in-frame clones and leaves some out. The table has tens of thousands of clones, 75% to 90% seen once. This sample comprised CD8+ T cells from peripheral blood mononuclear cells, obtained in the third trimester of pregnancy. All receptors come from a female donor with multiple sclerosis, enrolled in a pregnancy study.

This clone occurred a few times. CDR3 region: CASSQEAGGPGDTQYF. CDR3 DNA: TGCGCCAGCAGCCAAGAAGCGGGAGGGCCAGGGGATACGCAGTATTTT. The V gene is TRBV4-1, the J gene TRBJ2-3; the match to TRBD2 covers 10 bases. The CDR3 loop spans 16 amino acids. Germline trimming cut 0 bases from V and 6 bases from J; bases unmatched to any gene: 6. Germline CDR1 and CDR2: MGHRA and YSYEKL.

This chain links TRBV5-5 with TRBJ2-7; D is uncertain. V shed 4 bases and J shed 0 bases, with 14 bases lying between them. Germline CDR1 reads SGHKS; CDR2 reads YYEKEE (reference sequence). The CDR3 extends over 15 amino acids. The CDR3 DNA sequence: TGTGCCAGCAGCCATCAACAGCCCCCCTCCTACGAGCAGTACTTC. Its translation: CASSHQQPPSYEQYF.

The genes are TRBV4-3 and TRBJ1-1; no clear D gene. Germline CDR1 LGHNA, CDR2 YSLEER. V was trimmed by 5 bases and J by 1 base, leaving 14 bases between them. The CDR3 is 15 residues long. The CDR3 DNA sequence: TGCGCCAGCAGCAAAACCCCCGGAGGGAACACTGAAGCTTTCTTT. Its protein product is CASSKTPGGNTEAFF.

The chain recombines TRBV7-6 with TRBJ1-1; 7 nucleotides agree with TRBD1. The junction had 7 bases not matched to a gene; V was cut back by 1 base and J by 5 bases. The CDR3 covers 15 residues. Germline lookup yields CDR1 SGHVS and CDR2 FNYEAQ. The CDR3 sequence: CASSLEGAGGTEAFF. DNA of the CDR3: TGTGCCAGCAGCTTAGAGGGGGCAGGGGGAACTGAAGCTTTCTTT.

The V call is TRBV25-1, the J call TRBJ2-7, with 8 bases aligning to TRBD1. J gave up 12 bases and V 8 bases, and 9 bases lay outside the gene matches. From germline, CDR1 is MGHDK and CDR2 SYGVNS. This CDR3 has 11 amino acids. The CDR3 here is CASAKGQGTYF. In nucleotides, the CDR3 is TGTGCCAGCGCCAAAGGACAGGGAACGTACTTC.